A single sample is the source of the 32 T cell receptor beta chains below, sequenced in a study of blood T cell repertoires in COVID-19. The data were produced by immunoSEQ multiplex PCR, yet TCRdb's version contains in-frame clones alone and is incomplete. The sample carries 300,000 to 450,000 clones, roughly nine tenths recorded once. What was sequenced was peripheral blood. These receptors came from a woman aged 60-70 years with COVID-19, enrolled during active disease.

This clone came up once. The chain employs TRBV6-5 and TRBJ1-1, with a possible D match to TRBD1 (6 bases). Trimming pared 6 bases from V and 5 bases from J, leaving 19 bases between. The CDR3 has 15 residues. Looked up from germline, CDR1 is MNHEY and CDR2 is SVGAGI. The CDR3 nucleotides read TGTGCCAGCAGAGCCCATCTACAGGGAGAAACTGAAGCTTTCTTT. Amino acids: CASRAHLQGETEAFF.

The V gene is TRBV5-1, the J gene TRBJ2-5; TRBD1 matches at 9 bases. The germline gives CDR1 SGHRS, CDR2 YFSETQ. There are 17 residues in the CDR3. The ends lost 0 bases at V and 2 bases at J; junction bases unmatched: 8. CDR3 in DNA: TGCGCCAGCAGCTTGGGCCCCGGAGGGACAGGGCAAGAGACCCAGTACTTC. Protein: CASSLGPGGTGQETQYF.

As to this clone: At one of its ends the junction is not consistent with the germline gene, which may arise from a read error. This chain connects TRBV30 to TRBJ2-7; 8 nucleotides match TRBD1. Germline assignment: CDR1 GTSNPN and CDR2 SVGIG (reference sequence). This CDR3 has 13 residues. The CDR3 coding sequence is TGTGCCTGGAGGGAGGAAAATTTGGGACAGGTTAACTTC. This translates into CAWREENLGQVNF.

This chain links TRBV7-2 with TRBJ2-1; D is uncertain. In germline, CDR1 is SGHTA, CDR2 FQGNSA. The CDR3 contains 13 residues. V shed 4 bases and J shed 8 bases, with 12 bases lying between them. CDR3 in amino acids: CASSYSWVDEQFF. The DNA of the CDR3 is TGTGCCAGCAGCTATAGCTGGGTAGATGAGCAGTTCTTC.

J is TRBJ1-1 and V is TRBV2, with unresolved D. V was clipped by 4 bases and J by 0 bases, with 9 bases between them. The CDR3 has 14 residues. Looked up from germline, CDR1 is SNHLY and CDR2 is FYNNEI. DNA of the CDR3: TGTGCCAGCAGTGGTGAACCTATGAACACTGAAGCTTTCTTT. It translates to CASSGEPMNTEAFF. The full variable domain, rest sourced from reference TRBV2 and TRBJ1-1, is EPEVTQTPSHQVTQMGQEVILRCVPISNHLYFYWYRQILGQKVEFLVSFYNNEISEKSEIFDDQFSVERPDGSNFTLKIRSTKLEDSAMYFCASSGEPMNTEAFFGQGTRLTVV.

The rearrangement links TRBV5-1 to TRBJ1-5, with D unresolved. Germline CDR1 and CDR2: SGHRS and YFSETQ. Trimming shortened V by 2 bases and J by 4 bases, and 7 bases separated the two germline ends. This CDR3 is 13 amino acids long. The CDR3 sequence is CASSFDGNQPQHF. The CDR3 nucleotides read TGCGCCAGCAGCTTTGACGGGAATCAGCCCCAGCATTTT.

The V and J genes are TRBV30 and TRBJ2-5; D not certain. CDR1 is GTSNPN, CDR2 SVGIG, per germline (reference sequence). Trimming stripped 2 bases from V and 2 bases from J, with 6 bases between. The CDR3 length is 12 residues. As DNA, the CDR3 is TGTGCCTGGAGTCGAGCACAAGAGACCCAGTACTTC. Protein sequence: CAWSRAQETQYF.

The V and J genes are TRBV2 and TRBJ1-2; D perhaps matches TRBD1 (5 bases). V lost 4 bases to trimming and J lost 8 bases, with 11 bases between them. Germline CDR1 reads SNHLY; CDR2 reads FYNNEI. The CDR3 sequence is 12 residues long. CDR3 protein: CASSAEGRGYTF. DNA for the CDR3: TGTGCCAGCAGTGCAGAGGGGAGGGGCTACACCTTC.

The chain employs TRBV4-1 and TRBJ1-1; possible D gene TRBD1, 6 bases. The length of the CDR3 is 18 residues. Trimming left V 5 bases short and J 3 bases short, with 25 bases between. In germline, CDR1 is MGHRA, CDR2 YSYEKL. The CDR3 here is CASSKRESWGGRDTEAFF. CDR3 nucleotides: TGCGCCAGCAGCAAAAGGGAGTCTTGGGGGGGCCGGGACACTGAAGCTTTCTTT.

The chain is built from TRBV9 and TRBJ1-6; D is ambiguous. The CDR3 length is 15 residues. V lost 1 base and J lost 6, with 11 bases in between. Germline V gene sequence: CDR1 SGDLS, CDR2 YYNGEE. The CDR3: CASSVRDRSNSPLHF. The CDR3 DNA is TGTGCCAGCAGCGTACGAGATAGATCTAATTCACCCCTCCACTTT.

The chain combines TRBV19 with TRBJ2-2, with 9 bases lining up with TRBD1. Trimming took 7 bases from V and 7 from J; bases not matched to a gene: 10. The V gene's germline CDR1 is LNHDA and CDR2 SQIVND (reference sequence). The CDR3 spans 15 residues. CDR3 amino acids: CASTPYRGPGGELFF. The CDR3 nucleotides are TGTGCCAGTACTCCCTACAGGGGGCCGGGCGGGGAGCTGTTTTTT.

The chain is built from TRBV11-3 and TRBJ1-1; 10 bases fit TRBD1. The germline V gene has CDR1 SGHNT and CDR2 YENEEA. V shed 5 bases, J shed 7 bases, and the junction held 7 bases outside the gene matches. This CDR3 has 14 amino acids. The CDR3, as DNA: TGTGCCAGCAGCCATAATGGACAGGGGGATGAAGCTTTCTTT. It is translated as CASSHNGQGDEAFF.

V usage is TRBV5-1 and J usage is TRBJ1-2; 10 nucleotides align to TRBD1. Germline assignment: CDR1 SGHRS and CDR2 YFSETQ. The CDR3 is 15 residues long. J gave up 8 bases and V 4 bases, and 11 bases lay outside the gene matches. CDR3 residues: CASSGRDRGLEGYTF. In DNA form, the CDR3 reads TGCGCCAGCAGCGGCCGGGACAGGGGCCTCGAGGGCTACACCTTC.

This sequence joins TRBV7-8 and TRBJ2-7, with TRBD1 as a possible D gene (6 bases). Between the trimmed V and J ends, which lost 1 base and 5 bases, there was a span of 12 bases. Germline values: CDR1 SGHVS, CDR2 FQNEAQ. This CDR3 contains 14 residues. The CDR3, as DNA: TGTGCCAGCAGCTTAGGGACAGTAGCTGACGAGCAGTACTTC. Translating gives CASSLGTVADEQYF.

The V call is TRBV25-1, the J call TRBJ2-2, with 10 bases aligning to TRBD2. V shed 4 bases and J 4 bases; nucleotides not matched to a gene: 3. Germline CDR1 and CDR2: MGHDK and SYGVNS. This CDR3 contains 15 residues. As DNA, the CDR3 is TGTGCCAGCAGTGCCATAGCGGGGGGCACCGGGGAGCTGTTTTTT. Its translation: CASSAIAGGTGELFF.

The chain combines TRBV10-1 with TRBJ2-6, with 8 bases that match TRBD1. Germline CDR1 WNHNN, CDR2 SYGVQD (reference sequence). The CDR3 covers 15 residues. V shed 6 bases, J shed 2 bases, and the junction held 3 bases outside the gene matches. CDR3 sequence reads: CASSQGATGANVLTF. The DNA of the CDR3 is TGCGCCAGCAGCCAGGGGGCAACTGGGGCCAACGTCCTGACTTTC.

The V gene is TRBV5-1, the J gene TRBJ1-1; 10 positions match TRBD1. The J segment lost 4 bases and the V segment lost 4 bases, leaving 16 bases of the junction unmatched. The length of the CDR3 is 18 residues. Germline CDR1 SGHRS, CDR2 YFSETQ. CDR3 residues: CASSPWHRDRGRGTEAFF. The CDR3 region has the DNA TGCGCCAGCAGCCCCTGGCACCGGGACAGGGGAAGGGGCACTGAAGCTTTCTTT.

This clone was seen a single time. This rearrangement joins TRBV24-1 to TRBJ2-2; 9 positions match TRBD1. CDR1 is KGHDR and CDR2 is SFDVKD in the germline V gene. This CDR3 region has 16 residues. V gave up 4 bases and J gave up 7 bases; unmatched junction bases: 9. CDR3 sequence: CATSDWTGDGGGELFF. CDR3 sequence (DNA): TGTGCCACCAGTGACTGGACAGGGGATGGTGGCGGGGAGCTGTTTTTT.

A few counts support this clone. The rearrangement links TRBV28 to TRBJ1-6; D remains ambiguous. The CDR3 length is 13 residues. From germline, CDR1 is MDHEN and CDR2 SYDVKM. Trimming stripped 2 bases from V and 17 bases from J, with 16 bases between. CDR3 amino acids: CASSLNPHMPVHF. The CDR3 DNA sequence: TGTGCCAGCAGTTTAAACCCTCACATGCCCGTCCACTTT.

This chain uses TRBV19 with TRBJ1-5; D unclear. Trimming pared 6 bases from V and 16 bases from J, leaving 16 bases between. The CDR3 loop spans 11 amino acids. CDR1 is LNHDA, CDR2 SQIVND, per germline (reference sequence). The CDR3 bases are TGTGCCAGTAGCCTTGGGAGACAAAACCATTTT. This encodes CASSLGRQNHF.

This chain connects TRBV12-3 or TRBV12-4 to TRBJ1-6; 8 bases align to TRBD1. Trimming removed 6 bases from V and 16 bases from J; junction bases left unmatched: 8. The CDR3 is made up of 12 amino acids. CDR3 amino acids: CASRSGRGHLHF. Written as DNA, the CDR3 is TGTGCCAGCAGAAGCGGCAGGGGGCATCTCCACTTT.

The gene calls are TRBV2 and TRBJ1-2; 7 nucleotides line up with TRBD1. The CDR3 has 14 amino acids. Germline CDR1 and CDR2: SNHLY and FYNNEI. Trimming cost V 7 bases and J 7 bases; bases outside gene matches: 12. CDR3 amino acids: CASKGEGASSGYTF. As DNA, the CDR3 is TGTGCCAGCAAGGGTGAGGGGGCGTCCTCTGGCTACACCTTC.

V and J are TRBV18 and TRBJ1-3; D gene uncertain. V gave up 4 bases and J gave up 1 base, with 11 bases separating them. This CDR3 spans 15 amino acids. The germline V gene has CDR1 KGHSH and CDR2 LQKENI. CDR3 nucleotide sequence: TGTGCCAGCTCACACCGGGTTGATTCTGGAAACACCATATATTTT. It yields the protein CASSHRVDSGNTIYF. The entire variable domain, with the rest obtained from reference TRBV18 and TRBJ1-3, is as follows: NAGVMQNPRHLVRRRGQEARLRCSPMKGHSHVYWYRQLPEEGLKFMVYLQKENIIDESGMPKERFSAEFPKEGPSILRIQQVVRGDSAAYFCASSHRVDSGNTIYFGEGSWLTVV.

This chain uses TRBV28 with TRBJ1-6; D is possibly TRBD1 (5 bases). Trimming shortened V by 6 bases and J by 0 bases, and 9 bases separated the two germline ends. CDR3 length: 15 residues. Per germline, CDR1 MDHEN and CDR2 SYDVKM. CDR3 sequence (DNA): TGTGCCAGCAGAGGGCAGGGCTCCTATAATTCACCCCTCCACTTT. Protein: CASRGQGSYNSPLHF.

CDR3 DNA: TGTGCCAGCAGCGTCAACGAGGGATATGGCTACACCTTC. Protein sequence: CASSVNEGYGYTF. The V call is TRBV9, the J call TRBJ1-2; D unclear. CDR1 and CDR2 (germline): SGDLS, YYNGEE. This CDR3 has 13 amino acids. V lost 2 bases and J 5 bases, leaving 10 bases between the germline ends.

As for this clone: The identical CDR3 is also encoded by other nucleotide sequences in the sample. The J gene is TRBJ1-5, the V gene TRBV2, with a tentative D call TRBD1 (5 bases). The V end was cut by 9 bases, the J end by 4 bases, with 10 bases between. This CDR3 region has 12 residues. The germline gives CDR1 SNHLY, CDR2 FYNNEI. The CDR3, as DNA: TGTGCCAGTCGGGGGGGAAATCAGCCCCAGCATTTT. As protein: CASRGGNQPQHF.

V usage is TRBV9 and J usage is TRBJ2-5; the D gene is possibly TRBD2 (7 bases). Between the trimmed V and J ends, which lost 2 bases and 4 bases, there was a span of 12 bases. The CDR3 has 14 residues. Germline V lookup: CDR1 SGDLS, CDR2 YYNGEE. Written as DNA, the CDR3 is TGTGCCAGCAGCGTCGGGGGCGGGGGAGAGACCCAGTACTTC. It translates to CASSVGGGGETQYF.

The chain is built from TRBV5-1 and TRBJ2-1; the match to TRBD1 covers 11 bases. Germline-derived CDR1 and CDR2 are SGHRS and YFSETQ. J was trimmed by 7 bases and V by 4 bases; bases with no gene match: 7. The CDR3 runs to 15 residues. CDR3 bases: TGCGCCAGCAGCCCCGGACAGGGGGCGAAAAATGAGCAGTTCTTC. Protein product: CASSPGQGAKNEQFF.

This chain joins TRBV6-5 and TRBJ1-1; 8 bases match TRBD1. V shed 2 bases and J 5 bases; nucleotides not matched to a gene: 7. The CDR3 consists of 15 residues. Germline assignment: CDR1 MNHEY and CDR2 SVGAGI. CDR3 residues: CASSYTPGGKTEAFF. The DNA of the CDR3 is TGTGCCAGCAGTTACACCCCAGGGGGCAAGACTGAAGCTTTCTTT.

This chain uses TRBV5-8 with TRBJ2-3, with 8 bases identical to TRBD2. This CDR3 has 15 amino acids. V was clipped by 4 bases and J by 1 base; unmatched bases: 5. Germline-derived CDR1 and CDR2 are SGHTS and YDEGEE. The CDR3: CASSGVGGGTDTQYF. CDR3 coding DNA: TGTGCCAGCAGCGGTGTCGGGGGGGGCACAGATACGCAGTATTTT.

The gene calls are TRBV6-6 and TRBJ2-3; no clear D gene. Germline CDR1 MNHNY, CDR2 SVGAGI (reference sequence). V was trimmed by 6 bases and J by 7 bases, leaving 11 bases between them. This CDR3 comprises 12 residues. In DNA form, the CDR3 reads TGTGCCAGCAGCCCCCGGAGCAATACGCAGTATTTT. Residues: CASSPRSNTQYF.

V and J are TRBV6-5 and TRBJ1-2; 8 nucleotides agree with TRBD1. CDR1 and CDR2 (germline): MNHEY, SVGAGI. V was clipped by 5 bases and J by 4 bases; unmatched bases: 6. The CDR3 runs to 14 residues. The CDR3 loop reads CASSREQGGYGYTF. CDR3 bases: TGTGCCAGCAGTAGGGAACAGGGGGGCTATGGCTACACCTTC.